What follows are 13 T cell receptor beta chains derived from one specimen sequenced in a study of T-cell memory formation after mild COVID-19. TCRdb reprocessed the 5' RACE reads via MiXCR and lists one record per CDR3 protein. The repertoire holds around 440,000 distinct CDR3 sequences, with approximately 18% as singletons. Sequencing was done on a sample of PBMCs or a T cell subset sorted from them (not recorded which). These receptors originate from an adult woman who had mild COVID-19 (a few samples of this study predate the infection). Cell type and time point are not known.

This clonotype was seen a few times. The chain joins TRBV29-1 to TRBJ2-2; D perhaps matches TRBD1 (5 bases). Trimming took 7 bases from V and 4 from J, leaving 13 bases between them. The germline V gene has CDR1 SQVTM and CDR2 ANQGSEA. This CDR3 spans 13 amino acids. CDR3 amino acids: CSADSGFTGELFF. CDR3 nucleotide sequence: TGCAGCGCAGACTCAGGGTTCACCGGGGAGCTGTTTTTT.

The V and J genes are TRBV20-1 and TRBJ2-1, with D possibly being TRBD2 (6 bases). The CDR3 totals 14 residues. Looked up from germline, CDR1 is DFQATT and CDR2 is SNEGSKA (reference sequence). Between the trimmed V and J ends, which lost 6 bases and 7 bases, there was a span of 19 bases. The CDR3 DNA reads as TGCAGTGCAGCGGGCGGGGCGTTAGGGAATGAGCAGTTCTTC. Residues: CSAAGGALGNEQFF.

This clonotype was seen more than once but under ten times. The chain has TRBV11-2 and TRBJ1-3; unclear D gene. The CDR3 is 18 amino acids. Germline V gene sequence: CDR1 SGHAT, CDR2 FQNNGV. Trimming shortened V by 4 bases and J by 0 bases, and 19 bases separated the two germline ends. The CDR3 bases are TGTGCCAGCAGCTCCCTACAGAGAACCAAAGACTCTGGAAACACCATATATTTT. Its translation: CASSSLQRTKDSGNTIYF.

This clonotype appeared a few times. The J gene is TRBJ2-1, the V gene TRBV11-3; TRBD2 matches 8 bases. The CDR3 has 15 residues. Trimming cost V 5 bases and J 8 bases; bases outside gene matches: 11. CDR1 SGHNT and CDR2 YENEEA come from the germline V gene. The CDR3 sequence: CASSRGIAGSYEQFF. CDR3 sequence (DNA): TGTGCCAGCAGCCGGGGGATAGCGGGAAGTTATGAGCAGTTCTTC.

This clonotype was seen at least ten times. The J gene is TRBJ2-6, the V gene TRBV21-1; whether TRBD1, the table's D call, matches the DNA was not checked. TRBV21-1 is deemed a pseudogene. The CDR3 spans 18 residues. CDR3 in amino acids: CASSNIVGTYSGANVLTF. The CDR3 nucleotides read TGTGCCAGCAGCAATATCGTGGGGACCTATTCTGGGGCCAACGTCCTGACTTTC.

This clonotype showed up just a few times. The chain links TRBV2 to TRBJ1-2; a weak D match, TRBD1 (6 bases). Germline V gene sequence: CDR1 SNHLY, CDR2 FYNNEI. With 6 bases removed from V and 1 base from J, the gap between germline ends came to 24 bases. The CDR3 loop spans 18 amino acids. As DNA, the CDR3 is TGTGCCAGCAGAAACAGAGAGACCGGACAGTATTTTAACTATGGCTACACCTTC. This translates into CASRNRETGQYFNYGYTF.

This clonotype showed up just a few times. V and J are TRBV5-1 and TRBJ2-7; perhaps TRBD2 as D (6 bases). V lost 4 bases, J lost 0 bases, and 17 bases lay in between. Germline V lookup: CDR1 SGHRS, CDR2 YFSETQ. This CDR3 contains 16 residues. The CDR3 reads CASSVDYGGHSYEQYF. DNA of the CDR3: TGCGCCAGCAGCGTCGATTACGGGGGTCACTCCTACGAGCAGTACTTC.

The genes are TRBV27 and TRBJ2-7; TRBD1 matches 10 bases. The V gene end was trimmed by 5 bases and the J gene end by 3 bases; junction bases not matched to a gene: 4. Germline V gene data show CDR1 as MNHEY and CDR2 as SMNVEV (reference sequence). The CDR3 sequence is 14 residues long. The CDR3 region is CASSQGQGNYEQYF. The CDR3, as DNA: TGTGCCAGCAGTCAGGGACAGGGGAACTACGAGCAGTACTTC.

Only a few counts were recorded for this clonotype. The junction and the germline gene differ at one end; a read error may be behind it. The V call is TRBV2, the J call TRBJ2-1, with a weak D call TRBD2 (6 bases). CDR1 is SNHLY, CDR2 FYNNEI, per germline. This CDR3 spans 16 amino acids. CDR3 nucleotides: TGTGCCAGCAGTGACCGTGAGTGGGACTCCAACAATGAGCAGTTCTTC. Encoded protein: CASSDREWDSNNEQFF.

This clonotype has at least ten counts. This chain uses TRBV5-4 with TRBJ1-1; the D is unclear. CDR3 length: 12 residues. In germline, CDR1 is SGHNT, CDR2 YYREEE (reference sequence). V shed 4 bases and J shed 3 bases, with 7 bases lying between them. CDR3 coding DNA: TGTGCCAGCAGCGCCCGCGACACTGAAGCTTTCTTT. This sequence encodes CASSARDTEAFF.

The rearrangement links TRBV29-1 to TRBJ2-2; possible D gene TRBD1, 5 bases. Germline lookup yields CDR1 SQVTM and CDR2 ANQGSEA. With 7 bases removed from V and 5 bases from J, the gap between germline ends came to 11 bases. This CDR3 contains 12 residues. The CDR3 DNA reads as TGCAGCGCCTCCAGGGATACCGGGGAGCTGTTTTTT. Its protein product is CSASRDTGELFF.

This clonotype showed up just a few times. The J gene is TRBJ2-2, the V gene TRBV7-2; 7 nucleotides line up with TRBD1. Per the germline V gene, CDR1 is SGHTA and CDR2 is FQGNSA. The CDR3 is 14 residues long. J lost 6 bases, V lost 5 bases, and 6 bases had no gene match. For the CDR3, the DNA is TGTGCCAGCAGCCCATACAGGGGACCCGGGGAGCTGTTTTTT. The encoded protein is CASSPYRGPGELFF.

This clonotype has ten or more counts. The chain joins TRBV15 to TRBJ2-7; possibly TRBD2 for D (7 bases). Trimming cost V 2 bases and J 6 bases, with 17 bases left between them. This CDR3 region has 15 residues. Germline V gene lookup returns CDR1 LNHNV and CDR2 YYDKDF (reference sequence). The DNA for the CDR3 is TGTGCCACCAGCAGACCTAGGGGGGGGCTCGGCGAGCAGTACTTC. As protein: CATSRPRGGLGEQYF.